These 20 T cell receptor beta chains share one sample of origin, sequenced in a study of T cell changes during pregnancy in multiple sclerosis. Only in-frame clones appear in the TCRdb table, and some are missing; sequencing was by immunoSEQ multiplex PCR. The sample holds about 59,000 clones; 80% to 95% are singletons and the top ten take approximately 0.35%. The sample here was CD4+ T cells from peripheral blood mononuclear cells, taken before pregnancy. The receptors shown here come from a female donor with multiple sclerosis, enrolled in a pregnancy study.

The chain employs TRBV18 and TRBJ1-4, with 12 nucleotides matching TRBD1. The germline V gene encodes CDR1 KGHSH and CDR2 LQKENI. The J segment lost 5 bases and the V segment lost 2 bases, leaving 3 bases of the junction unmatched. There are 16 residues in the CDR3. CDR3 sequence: CASSPGDRGQNEKLFF. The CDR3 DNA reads TGTGCCAGCTCACCAGGGGACAGGGGGCAAAATGAAAAACTGTTTTTT.

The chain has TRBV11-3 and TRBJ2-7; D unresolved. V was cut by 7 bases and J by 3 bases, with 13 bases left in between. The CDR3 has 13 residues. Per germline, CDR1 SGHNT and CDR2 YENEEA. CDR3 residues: CASTPPGVYEQYF. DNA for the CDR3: TGTGCCAGCACTCCCCCCGGTGTCTACGAGCAGTACTTC.

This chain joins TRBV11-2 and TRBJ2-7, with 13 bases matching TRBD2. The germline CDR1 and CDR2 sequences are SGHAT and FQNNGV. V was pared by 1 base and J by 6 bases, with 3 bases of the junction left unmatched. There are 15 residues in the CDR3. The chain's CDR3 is CASSLGTSGRVEQYF. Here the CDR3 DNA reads TGTGCCAGCAGCTTAGGAACTAGCGGGAGGGTCGAGCAGTACTTC.

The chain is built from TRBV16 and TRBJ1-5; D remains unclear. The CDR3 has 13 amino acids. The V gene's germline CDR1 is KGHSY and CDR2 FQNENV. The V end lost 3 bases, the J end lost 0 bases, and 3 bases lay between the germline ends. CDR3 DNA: TGTGCCAGCAGCCACAATAGCAATCAGCCCCAGCATTTT. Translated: CASSHNSNQPQHF.

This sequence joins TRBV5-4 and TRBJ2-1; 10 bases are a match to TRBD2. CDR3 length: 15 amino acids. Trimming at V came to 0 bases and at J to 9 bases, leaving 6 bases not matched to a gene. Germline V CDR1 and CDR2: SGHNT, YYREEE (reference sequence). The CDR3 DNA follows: TGTGCCAGCAGCTTGGCTAGCGGGAGTACGGGTGAGCAGTTCTTC. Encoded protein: CASSLASGSTGEQFF.

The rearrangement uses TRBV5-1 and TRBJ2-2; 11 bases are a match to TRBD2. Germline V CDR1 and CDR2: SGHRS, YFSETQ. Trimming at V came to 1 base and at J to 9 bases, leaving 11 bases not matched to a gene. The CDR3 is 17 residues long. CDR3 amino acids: CASSLRRLAGGSRELFF. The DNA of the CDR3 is TGCGCCAGCAGCTTGCGTCGTCTAGCGGGAGGTTCCCGGGAGCTGTTTTTT.

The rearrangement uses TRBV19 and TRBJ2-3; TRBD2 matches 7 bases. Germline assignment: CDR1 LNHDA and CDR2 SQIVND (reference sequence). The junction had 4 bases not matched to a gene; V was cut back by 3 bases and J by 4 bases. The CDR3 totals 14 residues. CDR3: CASSISGGPDTQYF. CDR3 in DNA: TGTGCCAGTAGTATTTCGGGAGGCCCAGATACGCAGTATTTT.

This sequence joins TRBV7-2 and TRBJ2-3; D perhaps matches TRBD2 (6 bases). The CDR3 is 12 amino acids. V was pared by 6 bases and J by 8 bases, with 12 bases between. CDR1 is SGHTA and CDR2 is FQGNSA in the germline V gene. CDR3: CASRGGDATQYF. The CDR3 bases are TGTGCCAGCAGGGGCGGGGACGCTACGCAGTATTTT.

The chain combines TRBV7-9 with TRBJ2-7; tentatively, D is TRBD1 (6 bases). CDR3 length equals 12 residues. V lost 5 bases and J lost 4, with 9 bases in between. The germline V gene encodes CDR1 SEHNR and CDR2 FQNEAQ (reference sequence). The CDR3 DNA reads TGTGCCAGCAGCCACAGGGCGTACGAGCAGTACTTC. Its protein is CASSHRAYEQYF.

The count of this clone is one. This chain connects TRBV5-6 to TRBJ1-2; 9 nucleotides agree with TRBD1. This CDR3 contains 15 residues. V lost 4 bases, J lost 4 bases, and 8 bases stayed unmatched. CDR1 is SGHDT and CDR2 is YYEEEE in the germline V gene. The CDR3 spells CASSRVGTGSYGYTF. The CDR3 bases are TGTGCCAGCAGCCGGGTCGGGACAGGGAGCTATGGCTACACCTTC.

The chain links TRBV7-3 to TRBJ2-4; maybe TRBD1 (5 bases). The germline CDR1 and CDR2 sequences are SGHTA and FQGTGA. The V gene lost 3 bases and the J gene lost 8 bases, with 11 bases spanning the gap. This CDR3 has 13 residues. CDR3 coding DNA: TGTGCCAGCAGCTTGGCAGGGTTGGACATTCAGTACTTC. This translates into CASSLAGLDIQYF.

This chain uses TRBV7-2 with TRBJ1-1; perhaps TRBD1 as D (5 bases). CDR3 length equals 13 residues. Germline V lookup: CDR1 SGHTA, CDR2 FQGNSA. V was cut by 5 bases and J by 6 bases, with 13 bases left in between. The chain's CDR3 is CASSLSWGAEAFF. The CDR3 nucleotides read TGTGCCAGCAGCCTGTCCTGGGGGGCTGAAGCTTTCTTT.

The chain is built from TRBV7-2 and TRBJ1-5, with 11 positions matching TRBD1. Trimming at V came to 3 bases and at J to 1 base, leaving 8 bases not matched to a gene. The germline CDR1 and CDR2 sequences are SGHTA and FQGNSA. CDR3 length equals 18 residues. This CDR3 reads CASSFQDRGLVSNQPQHF. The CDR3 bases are TGTGCCAGCAGCTTCCAGGACAGGGGGCTAGTGAGCAATCAGCCCCAGCATTTT.

CDR3 sequence: CASSKAQTPQNDEQYF. The CDR3 DNA is TGTGCCAGCAGCAAGGCCCAGACACCTCAAAATGACGAGCAGTACTTC. The chain links TRBV21-1 to TRBJ2-7; the DNA was not compared with TRBD1, the D call given in the table. TRBV21-1 is annotated as a pseudogene. The length of the CDR3 is 16 residues.

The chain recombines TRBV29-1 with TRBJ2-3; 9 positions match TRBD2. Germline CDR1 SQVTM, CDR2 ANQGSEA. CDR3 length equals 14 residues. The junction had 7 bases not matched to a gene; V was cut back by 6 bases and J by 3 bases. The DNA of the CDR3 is TGCAGCGTCCATAGCGGGAGCTTAACAGATACGCAGTATTTT. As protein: CSVHSGSLTDTQYF.

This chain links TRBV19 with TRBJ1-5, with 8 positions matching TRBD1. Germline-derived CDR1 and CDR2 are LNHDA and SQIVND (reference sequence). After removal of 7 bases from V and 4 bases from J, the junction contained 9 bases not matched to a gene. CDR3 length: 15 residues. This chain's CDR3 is CASTSGQGGNQPQHF. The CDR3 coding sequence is TGTGCCAGTACCTCCGGACAGGGAGGAAATCAGCCCCAGCATTTT.

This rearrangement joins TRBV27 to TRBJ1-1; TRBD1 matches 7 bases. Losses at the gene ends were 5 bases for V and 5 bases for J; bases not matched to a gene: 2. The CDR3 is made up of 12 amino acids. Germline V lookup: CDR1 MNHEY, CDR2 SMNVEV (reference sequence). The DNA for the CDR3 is TGTGCCAGCAGTCCACAGGGGACTGAAGCTTTCTTT. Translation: CASSPQGTEAFF.

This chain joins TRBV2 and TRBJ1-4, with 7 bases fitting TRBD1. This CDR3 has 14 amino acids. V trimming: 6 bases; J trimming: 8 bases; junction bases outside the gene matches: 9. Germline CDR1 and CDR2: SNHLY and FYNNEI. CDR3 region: CASSPGRGREKLFF. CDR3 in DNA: TGTGCCAGCAGCCCCGGCAGGGGGAGAGAAAAACTGTTTTTT.

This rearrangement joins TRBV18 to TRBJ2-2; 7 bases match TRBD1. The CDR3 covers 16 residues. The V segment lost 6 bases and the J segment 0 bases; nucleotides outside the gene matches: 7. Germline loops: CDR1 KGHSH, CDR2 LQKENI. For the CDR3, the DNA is TGTGCCAGCTCCCCTCGACAGGGATCGAACACCGGGGAGCTGTTTTTT. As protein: CASSPRQGSNTGELFF.

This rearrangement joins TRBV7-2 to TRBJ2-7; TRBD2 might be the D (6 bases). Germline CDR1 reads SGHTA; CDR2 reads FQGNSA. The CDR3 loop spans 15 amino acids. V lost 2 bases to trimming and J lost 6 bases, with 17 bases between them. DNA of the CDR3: TGTGCCAGCAGCTTACCCGGGAGAAGCAGTCTCGAGCAGTACTTC. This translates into CASSLPGRSSLEQYF.